Listed below are T cell receptor beta chains from one sample, sequenced in a study of beta chain features in type 1 diabetes. Generated by immunoSEQ multiplex PCR, the TCRdb table keeps only in-frame clones and is missing some. The data contain over 650,000 clones, 11% to 15% of them seen just once; the ten biggest clones take up 0.035% to 0.04%. Sequencing was carried out using naive CD4+ T cells from blood. The receptors derive from a man aged 18 to 30 with type 1 diabetes. The CDR3 runs from the conserved cysteine through the conserved F or W. Fields, in order: clone size, J gene, D gene, V gene, CDR3 protein, CDR3 DNA. The D gene is left open where the match is weak. Clone size is stated in some rows and not others, as once, few, many or a class when expanded.

size: few
J: TRBJ1-1
D: -
V: TRBV29-1
CDR3: CSVEDPPVNTEAFF
DNA: TGCAGCGTTGAAGATCCCCCGGTAAACACTGAAGCTTTCTTT

size: few
J: TRBJ1-2
D: TRBD1
V: TRBV29-1
CDR3: CSVARTGGGYTF
DNA: TGCAGCGTCGCAAGGACAGGGGGTGGCTACACCTTC

size: -
J: TRBJ2-7
D: -
V: TRBV7-2
CDR3: CASRGVPRSYEQYF
DNA: TGTGCCAGCAGGGGGGTGCCACGATCCTACGAGCAGTACTTC

size: -
J: TRBJ1-3
D: -
V: TRBV30
CDR3: CAWRNGVPGNTIYF
DNA: TGTGCCTGGAGGAATGGGGTGCCTGGAAACACCATATATTTT

size: -
J: TRBJ2-7
D: TRBD2
V: TRBV7-2
CDR3: CASSLASGGDYEQYF
DNA: TGTGCCAGCAGCTTAGCTAGCGGGGGGGACTACGAGCAGTACTTC

size: few
J: TRBJ2-7
D: -
V: TRBV5-6
CDR3: CASSLVMGHSFYEQYF
DNA: TGTGCCAGCAGCTTGGTTATGGGACACAGCTTCTACGAGCAGTACTTC

size: -
J: TRBJ2-3
D: -
V: TRBV5-1
CDR3: CASSLNQGRGDTQYF
DNA: TGCGCCAGCAGCTTGAACCAGGGAAGAGGAGATACGCAGTATTTT

size: few
J: TRBJ2-7
D: TRBD2
V: TRBV13
CDR3: CASSRSSGGDEQYF
DNA: TGTGCCAGCAGCCGCTCTAGCGGGGGGGACGAGCAGTACTTC

size: -
J: TRBJ1-5
D: TRBD1
V: TRBV28
CDR3: CASKRGQFNQPQHF
DNA: TGTGCCAGCAAACGGGGACAGTTCAATCAGCCCCAGCATTTT

size: -
J: TRBJ1-2
D: TRBD1
V: TRBV30
CDR3: CAWSVGTVYGYTF
DNA: TGTGCCTGGAGTGTAGGGACAGTCTATGGCTACACCTTC

size: -
J: TRBJ2-1
D: TRBD2
V: TRBV28
CDR3: CASSSAGTTYNEQFF
DNA: TGTGCCAGCAGTTCCGCCGGGACTACCTACAATGAGCAGTTCTTC

size: -
J: TRBJ2-4
D: TRBD1
V: TRBV29-1
CDR3: CSASTGRGNIQYF
DNA: TGCAGCGCATCGACAGGGCGTGGAAACATTCAGTACTTC

size: -
J: TRBJ2-7
D: -
V: TRBV7-9
CDR3: CASSSPTDGVYEQYF
DNA: TGTGCCAGCAGCTCTCCCACGGATGGGGTCTACGAGCAGTACTTC

size: few
J: TRBJ2-2
D: -
V: TRBV6-5
CDR3: CASSFVAGELFF
DNA: TGTGCCAGCAGTTTTGTGGCCGGGGAGCTGTTTTTT

size: few
J: TRBJ1-1
D: -
V: TRBV9
CDR3: CASSNTMNTEAFF
DNA: TGTGCCAGCAGCAATACGATGAACACTGAAGCTTTCTTT

size: few
J: TRBJ1-2
D: TRBD1
V: TRBV29-1
CDR3: CSSGTDLPNGGYTF
DNA: TGCAGCTCAGGGACAGACCTTCCAAATGGTGGCTACACCTTC

size: few
J: TRBJ2-2
D: TRBD1
V: TRBV29-1
CDR3: CSAMNRGTTGELFF
DNA: TGCAGCGCTATGAACAGGGGTACCACCGGGGAGCTGTTTTTT

size: once
J: TRBJ2-5
D: -
V: TRBV7-9
CDR3: CASSPTVETQYF
DNA: TGTGCCAGCAGCCCCACCGTGGAGACCCAGTACTTC

size: -
J: TRBJ2-5
D: -
V: TRBV6-5
CDR3: CASSSPGETQYF
DNA: TGTGCCAGCAGTAGCCCGGGAGAGACCCAGTACTTC

size: few
J: TRBJ2-7
D: TRBD1
V: TRBV7-9
CDR3: CASSPRTGGDEQYF
DNA: TGTGCCAGCAGCCCAAGGACAGGGGGCGACGAGCAGTACTTC

size: few
J: TRBJ1-2
D: -
V: TRBV30
CDR3: CAWSPNRIRGYGYTF
DNA: TGTGCCTGGAGCCCGAACAGGATTAGAGGCTATGGCTACACCTTC

size: -
J: TRBJ2-7
D: TRBD1
V: TRBV30
CDR3: CASRDSPYEQYF
DNA: TGTGCCAGCAGGGACAGCCCCTACGAGCAGTACTTC

size: few
J: TRBJ2-6
D: -
V: TRBV7-9
CDR3: CASSSRFFSGANVLTF
DNA: TGTGCCAGCAGCTCCCGTTTCTTCTCTGGGGCCAACGTCCTGACTTTC

size: few
J: TRBJ2-3
D: TRBD2
V: TRBV9
CDR3: CASSVLGLAGTDTQYF
DNA: TGTGCCAGCAGCGTATTGGGACTAGCGGGCACAGATACGCAGTATTTT

size: -
J: TRBJ1-1
D: TRBD1
V: TRBV6-5
CDR3: CASSYQGAITEAFF
DNA: TGTGCCAGCAGTTACCAGGGGGCAATCACTGAAGCTTTCTTT

size: -
J: TRBJ2-1
D: -
V: TRBV6-4
CDR3: CASRREVYNEQFF
DNA: TGTGCCAGCAGGAGGGAGGTCTACAATGAGCAGTTCTTC

size: -
J: TRBJ2-1
D: TRBD2
V: TRBV7-3
CDR3: CASSLGTSGGPPSYNEQFF
DNA: TGTGCCAGCAGCCTTGGTACTAGCGGGGGTCCTCCATCCTACAATGAGCAGTTCTTC

size: -
J: TRBJ2-5
D: -
V: TRBV5-1
CDR3: CASSLGHRVQETQYF
DNA: TGCGCCAGCAGCTTGGGGCACAGGGTCCAAGAGACCCAGTACTTC

size: -
J: TRBJ2-1
D: TRBD2
V: TRBV30
CDR3: CAWSGGTSGSYPVSYNEQFF
DNA: TGTGCCTGGAGTGGGGGGACTAGCGGGAGTTATCCGGTTTCCTACAATGAGCAGTTCTTC

size: few
J: TRBJ1-2
D: -
V: TRBV6-6
CDR3: CASSSDRSGGYTF
DNA: TGTGCCAGCAGTTCAGACAGGTCTGGAGGCTACACCTTC

size: -
J: TRBJ1-2
D: TRBD1
V: TRBV29-1
CDR3: CSATDRDNYGYTF
DNA: TGCAGCGCAACGGACAGGGACAACTATGGCTACACCTTC

size: -
J: TRBJ1-1
D: -
V: TRBV27
CDR3: CASSYNSRRTEAFF
DNA: TGTGCCAGCAGTTACAACAGTCGTCGGACTGAAGCTTTCTTT

size: -
J: TRBJ1-2
D: -
V: TRBV7-2
CDR3: CASSPQLGDAYGYTF
DNA: TGTGCCAGCAGCCCCCAATTAGGGGATGCCTATGGCTACACCTTC

size: -
J: TRBJ1-4
D: -
V: TRBV4-1
CDR3: CASSQGPGEVWDEKLFF
DNA: TGCGCCAGCAGCCAAGGTCCAGGGGAGGTATGGGATGAAAAACTGTTTTTT

size: -
J: TRBJ1-2
D: -
V: TRBV30
CDR3: CAWSSAWGYTF
DNA: TGTGCCTGGAGTTCGGCTTGGGGCTACACCTTC

size: few
J: TRBJ2-1
D: -
V: TRBV20-1
CDR3: CSADRYEQFF
DNA: TGCAGTGCTGACAGGTATGAGCAGTTCTTC

size: -
J: TRBJ2-1
D: -
V: TRBV29-1
CDR3: CSGPGVEQFF
DNA: TGCAGCGGACCAGGGGTTGAGCAGTTCTTC

size: -
J: TRBJ2-7
D: -
V: TRBV18
CDR3: CASSPPGRDPYEQYF
DNA: TGTGCCAGCTCACCACCGGGACGGGACCCCTACGAGCAGTACTTC

size: few
J: TRBJ1-5
D: -
V: TRBV7-2
CDR3: CASSLGRHQHF
DNA: TGTGCCAGCAGCTTAGGTAGGCACCAGCATTTT